This T cell receptor beta chain stems from a study of T cell responses to AZD1222 COVID-19 vaccine. On the study more broadly: Pooled samples include second doses given at about 4 or 12 weeks. Whole-study findings and limits: Just six people given AZD1222 tested seropositive at baseline. With dominance at 160-218 and 743-854, vaccine-associated CD4 TCRs spanned spike. Females made up more of the donors, who were largely white British, and clonal diversity may have come out too low.

Using immunoSEQ multiplex PCR, the repertoire was profiled, and TCRdb retains in-frame clones only, with some absent. Found here are around 77,000 clones, around 90% of them singletons; the top ten hold approximately 25%. Turning to this clone: What it binds is not known.

Germline CDR1 is LGHDT and CDR2 is YNNKEL (reference sequence). There are 15 residues in the CDR3. V lost 0 bases to trimming and J lost 4 bases, with 12 bases between them. Material: peripheral blood, obtained on day 0 of AZD1222 vaccination. The chain is built from TRBV3-1 (or the pseudogene TRBV3-2) and TRBJ1-1; a weak D match, TRBD1 (5 bases). The TCR comes from an adult in good health. CDR3 coding DNA: TGTGCCAGCAGCCAAGATCCCGGGGCGGGCACTGAAGCTTTCTTT. This sequence encodes CASSQDPGAGTEAFF.